This T cell receptor beta chain comes out of a study of CD8+CD57+ T cells in acquired aplastic anemia. Sequenced patients had shown CD8+CD57+ cell expansion by flow cytometry. Both TCR beta VDJ combination and CDR3 sequence profiling were carried out. Genomic DNA was the template for this profiling. TCRdb reprocessed the reads via MiXCR and lists one record per CDR3 protein. The sample holds nearly 60,000 distinct CDR3 sequences; around 50% are singletons and the top ten take 15% to 20%. This clonotype came up many times. The V gene end was trimmed by 3 bases and the J gene end by 10 bases; junction bases not matched to a gene: 15. CDR1 MNHEY and CDR2 SMNVEV come from the germline V gene (reference sequence). The CDR3 spans 17 residues.

This clonotype originated in a human donor with aplastic anemia. Sequences were obtained from sorted CD4+, CD8+, or CD8+CD57+ T cells (not recorded which) from PBMCs. The chain couples TRBV27 to TRBJ1-6; 7 bases fit TRBD1. CDR3 region: CASSFLFGGRGLSPLHF. The CDR3 region has the DNA TGTGCCAGCAGTTTTCTATTCGGAGGGAGGGGGCTCTCACCCCTCCACTTT.